This T cell receptor beta chain was observed in a study of spatial heterogeneity in lung cancer. Using its own MiXCR run on the 5' RACE reads, TCRdb lists one record per CDR3 protein. This sample has some 83,000 distinct CDR3 sequences, with 8% found just once. The CDR3 consists of 15 residues. V lost 1 base, J lost 5 bases, and 14 bases lay in between. Germline V gene lookup returns CDR1 SGHTA and CDR2 FQGNSA. Time point defined: sample taken at primary tumor resection. This clonotype was found many times. The TCR was taken from a male donor with early-stage non-small cell lung cancer. The sample here was PBMCs, taken at surgery. The rearrangement links TRBV7-2 to TRBJ2-5, with D possibly matching TRBD1 (6 bases). The CDR3 spells CASSLVSGVGETQYF. For the CDR3, the DNA is TGTGCCAGCAGCTTAGTGTCAGGGGTAGGGGAGACCCAGTACTTC.